Sequencing of this TCR beta chain was carried out in a study of CD8 T cells in ankylosing spondylitis. Study results and limitations: Reports of some motif variants in reactive arthritis synovial fluid and blood predate this one. Disease-linked clones reportedly concentrated significantly in matched ankylosing spondylitis synovial fluid.

For this clonotype: Its antigen is unidentified.

With molecular barcodes, quantitative 5'-RACE was used to make the TCR beta libraries. TCRdb re-analysed the 5' RACE reads in MiXCR, keeping a single row per CDR3 protein. The sample includes almost 250,000 distinct CDR3 sequences, roughly a third of them seen just once. The germline gives CDR1 SGHRS, CDR2 YFSETQ. CDR3 length: 17 amino acids. V was clipped by 4 bases and J by 5 bases; unmatched bases: 17. This chain connects TRBV5-1 to TRBJ2-7; 8 bases are shared with TRBD1. The material sequenced was blood, either unsorted or a sorted T cell fraction (not recorded which). This receptor was taken from a male donor with ankylosing spondylitis or in good health (not recorded which). The CDR3 reads CASSRLTAGGISDEQYF. The CDR3 DNA is TGCGCCAGCAGCCGGCTTACGGCAGGGGGCATATCGGACGAGCAGTACTTC. Combining the CDR3 with reference TRBV5-1 and TRBJ2-7 gives the whole variable domain KAGVTQTPRYLIKTRGQQVTLSCSPISGHRSVSWYQQTPGQGLQFLFEYFSETQRNKGNFPGRFSGRQFSNSRSEMNVSTLELGDSALYLCASSRLTAGGISDEQYFGPGTRLTVT.